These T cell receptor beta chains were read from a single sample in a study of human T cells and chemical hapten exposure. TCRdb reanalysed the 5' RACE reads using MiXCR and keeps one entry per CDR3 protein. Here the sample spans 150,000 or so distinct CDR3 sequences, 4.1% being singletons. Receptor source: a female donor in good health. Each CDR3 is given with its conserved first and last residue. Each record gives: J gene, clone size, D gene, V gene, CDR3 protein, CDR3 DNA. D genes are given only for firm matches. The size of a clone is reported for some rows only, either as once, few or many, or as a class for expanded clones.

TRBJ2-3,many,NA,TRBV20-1,CSATGAQTFTDTQYF,TGCAGTGCTACTGGGGCTCAGACCTTCACAGATACGCAGTATTTT
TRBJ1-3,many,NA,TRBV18,CASSQSIGMPGNTIYF,TGTGCCAGCTCTCAAAGCATAGGGATGCCCGGAAACACCATATATTTT
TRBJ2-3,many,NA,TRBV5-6,CASSFQPGTDTQYF,TGTGCCAGCAGCTTTCAGCCCGGCACAGATACGCAGTATTTT
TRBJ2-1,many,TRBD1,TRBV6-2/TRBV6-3,CASSRQNRGRQFF,TGTGCCAGCAGTCGGCAGAACAGGGGGCGGCAGTTCTTC
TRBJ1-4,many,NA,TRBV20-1,CSARTPGLNEKLFF,TGCAGTGCTAGAACCCCCGGGCTTAATGAAAAACTGTTTTTT
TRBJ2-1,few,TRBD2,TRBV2,CASRQGATSGGVWQFF,TGTGCCAGCAGACAAGGGGCGACTAGCGGGGGTGTTTGGCAGTTCTTC
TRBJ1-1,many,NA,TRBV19,CASTPRTNTEAFF,TGTGCCAGTACGCCTCGTACGAACACTGAAGCTTTCTTT
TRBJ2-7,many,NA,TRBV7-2,CASSAGQHYEQYF,TGTGCCAGCAGCGCGGGACAGCACTACGAGCAGTACTTC
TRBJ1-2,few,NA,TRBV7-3,CASSPTGAAIDNYGYTF,TGTGCCAGCAGCCCTACGGGGGCGGCCATCGATAACTATGGCTACACCTTC
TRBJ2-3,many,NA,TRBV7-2,CASSFSTPGTDTQYF,TGTGCCAGCAGCTTTTCCACCCCCGGCACAGATACGCAGTATTTT
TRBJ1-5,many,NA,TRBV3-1,CASSHRRGAGNQPQHF,TGTGCCAGCAGCCACCGGAGAGGGGCTGGCAATCAGCCCCAGCATTTT
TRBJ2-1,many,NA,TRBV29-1,CSVSGGSSYNEQFF,TGCAGCGTATCAGGGGGGAGCTCCTACAATGAGCAGTTCTTC
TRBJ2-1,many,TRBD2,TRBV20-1,CSARITRGVYNEQFF,TGCAGTGCTAGAATCACCCGGGGGGTTTACAATGAGCAGTTCTTC
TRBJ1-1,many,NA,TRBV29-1,CSVDSKGTEAFF,TGCAGCGTCGACAGTAAGGGGACTGAAGCTTTCTTT
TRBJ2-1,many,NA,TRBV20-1,CSARGSQDEQFF,TGCAGTGCTAGAGGGTCCCAGGATGAGCAGTTCTTC
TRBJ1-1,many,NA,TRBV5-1,CASSLLFGQGMNTEAFF,TGCGCCAGCAGCTTACTTTTCGGGCAAGGCATGAACACTGAAGCTTTCTTT
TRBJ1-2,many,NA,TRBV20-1,CSARVRGDVLNYGYTF,TGCAGTGCTAGAGTTAGGGGCGATGTTTTGAACTATGGCTACACCTTC
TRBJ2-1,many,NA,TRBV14,CASSQRSQVGAEQFF,TGTGCCAGCAGCCAACGGTCACAGGTTGGCGCTGAGCAGTTCTTC
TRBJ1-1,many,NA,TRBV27,CASSLMAEPMNTEAFF,TGTGCCAGCAGTTTAATGGCAGAACCCATGAACACTGAAGCTTTCTTT
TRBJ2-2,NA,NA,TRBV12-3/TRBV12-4,CASSFSGRGTGELFF,TGTGCCAGCAGTTTTTCGGGGCGCGGCACCGGGGAGCTGTTTTTT
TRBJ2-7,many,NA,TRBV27,CASSFRTGGEQYF,TGTGCCAGCAGTTTTCGCACAGGAGGCGAGCAGTACTTC
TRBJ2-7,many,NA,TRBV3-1,CASSQGLGVRPGEQYF,TGTGCCAGCAGCCAAGGGTTGGGCGTGAGGCCCGGAGAGCAGTACTTC
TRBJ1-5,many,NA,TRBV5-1,CASSLGWGDNQPQHF,TGCGCCAGCAGCTTGGGCTGGGGTGACAATCAGCCCCAGCATTTT
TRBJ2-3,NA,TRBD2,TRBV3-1,CASSQDDTSGGITDTQYF,TGTGCCAGCAGCCAAGATGATACTAGCGGGGGGATCACAGATACGCAGTATTTT
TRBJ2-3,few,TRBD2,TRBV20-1,CSALAGGGDTQYF,TGCAGTGCCTTAGCGGGGGGGGGGGATACGCAGTATTTT
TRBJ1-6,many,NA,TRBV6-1,CASRRGTSPLHF,TGTGCCAGCAGAAGGGGGACAAGCCCCCTCCACTTT
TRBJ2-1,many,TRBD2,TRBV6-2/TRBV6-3,CASSLTPQRGAEFF,TGTGCCAGCAGCCTGACTCCCCAGCGGGGCGCGGAGTTCTTC
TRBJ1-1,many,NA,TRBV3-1,CASSRTRQVSEAFF,TGTGCCAGCAGCCGAACCCGACAGGTATCTGAAGCTTTCTTT
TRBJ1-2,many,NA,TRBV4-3,CASRQDLTGYGYTF,TGCGCCAGCAGACAAGATCTAACAGGCTATGGCTACACCTTC
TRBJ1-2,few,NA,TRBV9,CASSSRTGAHGYTF,TGTGCCAGCAGCTCCCGGACGGGAGCTCATGGCTACACCTTC
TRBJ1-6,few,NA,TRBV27,CAMDGSYNSPLHF,TGTGCCATGGACGGGTCCTATAATTCACCCCTCCACTTT
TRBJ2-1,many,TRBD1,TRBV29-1,CSGIGTVDSYNEQFF,TGCAGCGGGATCGGGACAGTCGACTCCTACAATGAGCAGTTCTTC
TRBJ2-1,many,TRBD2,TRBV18,CASSPRTSGGHEQFF,TGTGCCAGCTCACCCCGGACTAGCGGGGGTCATGAGCAGTTCTTC
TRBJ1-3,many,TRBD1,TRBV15,CATSTGTGYSGNTIYF,TGTGCCACCAGTACCGGGACAGGCTACTCTGGAAACACCATATATTTT
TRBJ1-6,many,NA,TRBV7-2,CASSPFAGARGSPLHF,TGTGCCAGCAGCCCCTTTGCTGGGGCTAGGGGCTCACCCCTCCACTTT
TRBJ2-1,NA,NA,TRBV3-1,CASSQDPSLFSYNEQFF,TGTGCCAGCAGCCAAGACCCAAGTCTATTCTCCTACAATGAGCAGTTCTTC
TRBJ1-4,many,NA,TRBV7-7,CASSPLTGPGEKLFF,TGTGCCAGCAGCCCACTAACGGGTCCCGGTGAAAAACTGTTTTTT
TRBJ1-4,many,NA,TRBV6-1,CASRGTANEKLFF,TGTGCCAGCAGGGGGACGGCTAATGAAAAACTGTTTTTT
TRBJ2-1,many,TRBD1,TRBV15,CATSRDEDRYSHNEQFF,TGTGCCACCAGCAGAGACGAGGACAGGTATAGTCACAATGAGCAGTTCTTC
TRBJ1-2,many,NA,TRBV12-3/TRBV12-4,CASSLVGFGYTF,TGTGCCAGCAGTTTGGTGGGGTTTGGCTACACCTTC
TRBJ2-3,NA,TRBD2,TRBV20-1,CSASLTSGGAGDTQYF,TGCAGTGCTAGTCTGACTAGCGGGGGGGCCGGAGATACGCAGTATTTT
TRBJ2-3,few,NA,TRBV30,CAWSVRQSDTQYF,TGTGCCTGGAGTGTACGGCAGAGTGATACGCAGTATTTT